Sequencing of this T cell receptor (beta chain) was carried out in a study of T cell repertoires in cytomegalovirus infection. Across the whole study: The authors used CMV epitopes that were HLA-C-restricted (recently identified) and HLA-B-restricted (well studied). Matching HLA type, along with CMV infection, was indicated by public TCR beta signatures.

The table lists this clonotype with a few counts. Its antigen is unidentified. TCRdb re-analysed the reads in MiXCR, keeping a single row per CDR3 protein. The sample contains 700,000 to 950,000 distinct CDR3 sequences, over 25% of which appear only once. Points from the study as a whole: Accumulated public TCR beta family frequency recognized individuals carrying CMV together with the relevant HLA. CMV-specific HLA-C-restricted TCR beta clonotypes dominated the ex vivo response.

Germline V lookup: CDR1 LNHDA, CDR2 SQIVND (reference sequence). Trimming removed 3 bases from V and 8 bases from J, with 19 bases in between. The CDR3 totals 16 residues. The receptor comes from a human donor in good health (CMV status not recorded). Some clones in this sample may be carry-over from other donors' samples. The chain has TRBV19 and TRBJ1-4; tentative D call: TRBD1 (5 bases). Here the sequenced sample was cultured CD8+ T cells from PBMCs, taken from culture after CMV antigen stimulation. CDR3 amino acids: CASSIGEGRFVEKLFF. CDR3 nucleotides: TGTGCCAGTAGTATCGGGGAGGGGCGTTTTGTGGAAAAACTGTTTTTT.